The entry that follows covers one T cell receptor (beta chain) sequence. The antigen is undetermined. Both 60 Vbeta primers and 13 Jbeta primers went into the PCR. TCRdb's table, derived via immunoSEQ multiplex PCR, lists solely in-frame clones and lacks some. The sample shows roughly 67,000 clones, 78% of them seen only once. This sample was taken from a study of cytomegalovirus exposure and HLA in healthy donors. General study points: The study listed roughly 160 cytomegalovirus-associated TCR beta chains. A later analysis found that most CMV-associated TCR beta chains appeared HLA-restricted.

This CDR3 comprises 11 residues. Germline CDR1 SEHNR, CDR2 FQNEAQ (reference sequence). V lost 3 bases, J lost 6 bases, and 6 bases lay in between. The J gene is TRBJ2-7, the V gene TRBV7-9, with no clear D. Input material: PBMCs. The sequence derives from a man aged 35 to 55 in good health and CMV-seronegative. The CDR3 DNA is TGTGCCAGCAGCTTCTCGGGCGAGCAGTACTTC. Protein sequence: CASSFSGEQYF. Full variable domain (remainder filled in from reference TRBV7-9 and TRBJ2-7): DTGVSQNPRHKITKRGQNVTFRCDPISEHNRLYWYRQTLGQGPEFLTYFQNEAQLEKSRLLSDRFSAERPKGSFSTLEIQRTEQGDSAMYLCASSFSGEQYFGPGTRLTVT.